These T cell receptor beta chains were read from a single sample in a study of T cells after yellow fever vaccination. TCRdb re-derived calls from the 5' RACE reads in MiXCR, one entry per CDR3 protein. This sample has about 180,000 distinct CDR3 sequences, with roughly 6.2% found just once. Sequences were derived from CD4+ T cells sorted from PBMCs, sampled on the day of the first yellow fever vaccination. The receptors derive from a young man who received the YFV17D yellow fever vaccine. Each CDR3 is given with its conserved first and last residue. D genes are given only for firm matches. A row's size may be missing; if present it is once, few, many or a size class.

d_call: TRBD2; v_call: TRBV28; clone_size: -; j_call: TRBJ2-3; cdr3_nt: TGTGCCAGCAGCCCTGGCGGGGGGGCCTCAGATACGCAGTATTTT; cdr3_aa: CASSPGGGASDTQYF
d_call: -; v_call: TRBV12-3/TRBV12-4; clone_size: -; j_call: TRBJ2-1; cdr3_nt: TGTGCCAGCAGGAGCGCGTACAATGAGCAGTTCTTC; cdr3_aa: CASRSAYNEQFF
d_call: -; v_call: TRBV12-3/TRBV12-4; clone_size: few; j_call: TRBJ2-5; cdr3_nt: TGTGCCAGCAGTCCGACTAGTCGGGCGACCCAGTACTTC; cdr3_aa: CASSPTSRATQYF
d_call: -; v_call: TRBV7-2; clone_size: many; j_call: TRBJ2-2; cdr3_nt: TGTGCCAGCAGCATCGGGTGGGAGACCGGGGAGCTGTTTTTT; cdr3_aa: CASSIGWETGELFF
d_call: -; v_call: TRBV7-2; clone_size: many; j_call: TRBJ2-3; cdr3_nt: TGTGCCAGCAGCTTATCGTACGGGGATACGCAGTATTTT; cdr3_aa: CASSLSYGDTQYF
d_call: -; v_call: TRBV28; clone_size: -; j_call: TRBJ1-5; cdr3_nt: TGTGCCAGCACCCAGTACCAGCAGCCCCAGCATTTT; cdr3_aa: CASTQYQQPQHF
d_call: -; v_call: TRBV7-2; clone_size: many; j_call: TRBJ2-3; cdr3_nt: TGTGCCAGCAGGGGCGGACTTTCCACAGATACGCAGTATTTT; cdr3_aa: CASRGGLSTDTQYF
d_call: -; v_call: TRBV13; clone_size: few; j_call: TRBJ1-6; cdr3_nt: TGTGCCAGCAGCTTTCGGCGCACCGACTCCTATAATTCACCCCTCCACTTT; cdr3_aa: CASSFRRTDSYNSPLHF
d_call: -; v_call: TRBV6-2/TRBV6-3; clone_size: many; j_call: TRBJ2-2; cdr3_nt: TGTGCCAGCAGTTACGGCCCCACGAACACCGGGGAGCTGTTTTTT; cdr3_aa: CASSYGPTNTGELFF
d_call: -; v_call: TRBV7-9; clone_size: many; j_call: TRBJ2-7; cdr3_nt: TGTGCCAGCAGCGTCAGCTACGAGCAGTACTTC; cdr3_aa: CASSVSYEQYF
d_call: -; v_call: TRBV11-1; clone_size: -; j_call: TRBJ2-5; cdr3_nt: TGTGCCAGCAGCTTAGCCCTAGGGTACGAGACCCAGTACTTC; cdr3_aa: CASSLALGYETQYF
d_call: -; v_call: TRBV12-5; clone_size: many; j_call: TRBJ2-2; cdr3_nt: TGTGCTAGTGGTTTGGTACTGCAGGGTACCGGGGAGCTGTTTTTT; cdr3_aa: CASGLVLQGTGELFF
d_call: -; v_call: TRBV7-3; clone_size: few; j_call: TRBJ1-3; cdr3_nt: TGTGCCAGCAGCCCCCAACCTATGAGCTCTGGAAACACCATATATTTT; cdr3_aa: CASSPQPMSSGNTIYF
d_call: TRBD1; v_call: TRBV27; clone_size: -; j_call: TRBJ1-6; cdr3_nt: TGTGCCAGCAGTCCCCCAAGGGACAGGGGTAATTCACCCCTCCACTTT; cdr3_aa: CASSPPRDRGNSPLHF
d_call: -; v_call: TRBV9; clone_size: many; j_call: TRBJ2-1; cdr3_nt: TGTGCCAGCAGCAACCACCCTGGACTATCCAATGAGCAGTTCTTC; cdr3_aa: CASSNHPGLSNEQFF
d_call: -; v_call: TRBV5-1; clone_size: -; j_call: TRBJ1-1; cdr3_nt: TGCGCCAGCAGCTTGGCCGGCAGGGCTTTCTTT; cdr3_aa: CASSLAGRAFF
d_call: -; v_call: TRBV5-6; clone_size: -; j_call: TRBJ2-1; cdr3_nt: TGTGCCAGCAGCTTCGACAATTGGCAGTTCTTC; cdr3_aa: CASSFDNWQFF
d_call: -; v_call: TRBV6-5; clone_size: many; j_call: TRBJ1-1; cdr3_nt: TGTGCCAGCAGTTACGGGAGCAGGGCCATGAACACTGAAGCTTTCTTT; cdr3_aa: CASSYGSRAMNTEAFF
d_call: -; v_call: TRBV5-1; clone_size: once; j_call: TRBJ2-5; cdr3_nt: TGCGCCAGCAGCTTGTTTGGCAAGACCCAGTACTTC; cdr3_aa: CASSLFGKTQYF
d_call: -; v_call: TRBV15; clone_size: many; j_call: TRBJ1-5; cdr3_nt: TGTGCCACCAGCAAAAATAGCAATCAGCCCCAGCATTTT; cdr3_aa: CATSKNSNQPQHF
d_call: -; v_call: TRBV3-1; clone_size: -; j_call: TRBJ1-1; cdr3_nt: TGTGCCAGCAGCCAAGGCCATCGGATAGGGGGTAACACTGAAGCTTTCTTT; cdr3_aa: CASSQGHRIGGNTEAFF
d_call: TRBD1; v_call: TRBV20-1; clone_size: few; j_call: TRBJ1-2; cdr3_nt: TGCAGTGCTAGAGATAGGGCAGGGGGCAGGTACTATGGCTACACCTTC; cdr3_aa: CSARDRAGGRYYGYTF
d_call: -; v_call: TRBV15; clone_size: many; j_call: TRBJ1-4; cdr3_nt: TGTGCCACCAGCAGAGATCATGGGGGGCCTGAAAAACTGTTTTTT; cdr3_aa: CATSRDHGGPEKLFF
d_call: -; v_call: TRBV5-1; clone_size: many; j_call: TRBJ1-1; cdr3_nt: TGCGCCTCCCGGGGGGGCCGGAGCACTGAAGCTTTCTTT; cdr3_aa: CASRGGRSTEAFF
d_call: -; v_call: TRBV4-3; clone_size: many; j_call: TRBJ2-3; cdr3_nt: TGCGCCAGCAGCCAACAAGTGGGAGATACGCAGTATTTT; cdr3_aa: CASSQQVGDTQYF
d_call: -; v_call: TRBV3-1; clone_size: many; j_call: TRBJ2-7; cdr3_nt: TGTGCCAGCAGCTTCCCGTCGCACGACGGGTCCTACGAGCAGTACTTC; cdr3_aa: CASSFPSHDGSYEQYF
d_call: -; v_call: TRBV4-2; clone_size: many; j_call: TRBJ2-7; cdr3_nt: TGTGCCAGCAGCCCCGGGACTGGGGACCCCTACGAGCAGTACTTC; cdr3_aa: CASSPGTGDPYEQYF
d_call: TRBD2; v_call: TRBV5-1; clone_size: many; j_call: TRBJ2-1; cdr3_nt: TGCGCCAGCAGCTTATTTTCGGGGGGAGGCTACAATGAGCAGTTCTTC; cdr3_aa: CASSLFSGGGYNEQFF
d_call: -; v_call: TRBV4-1; clone_size: many; j_call: TRBJ2-7; cdr3_nt: TGCGCCAGCAGCCAAGGCGCTAGCTCGGCCTACGAGCAGTACTTC; cdr3_aa: CASSQGASSAYEQYF
d_call: -; v_call: TRBV4-3; clone_size: many; j_call: TRBJ2-7; cdr3_nt: TGCGCCAGCAGCCAAGATCTTGAGGGGCGGGAGCAGTACTTC; cdr3_aa: CASSQDLEGREQYF
d_call: -; v_call: TRBV20-1; clone_size: many; j_call: TRBJ2-5; cdr3_nt: TGCAGTGCCACACTAGGGGAGACCCAGTACTTC; cdr3_aa: CSATLGETQYF
d_call: -; v_call: TRBV12-3/TRBV12-4; clone_size: many; j_call: TRBJ1-5; cdr3_nt: TGTGCCAGCAGTTCAGAAAATACCAATCAGCCCCAGCATTTT; cdr3_aa: CASSSENTNQPQHF
d_call: -; v_call: TRBV4-2; clone_size: many; j_call: TRBJ1-2; cdr3_nt: TGTGCCAGCAGCCAAACAGGGCCGAGCTATGGCTACACCTTC; cdr3_aa: CASSQTGPSYGYTF
d_call: -; v_call: TRBV5-5; clone_size: many; j_call: TRBJ2-1; cdr3_nt: TGTGCCAGCAGCTCAGTGGGGGACTTTGAGCAGTTCTTC; cdr3_aa: CASSSVGDFEQFF